These 4 T cell receptor beta chains were sequenced from one sample in a study of beta chain features in type 1 diabetes. What was sequenced were expressed TCRB transcripts, since all of the isolated RNA had been reverse transcribed. Sequenced by immunoSEQ multiplex PCR; TCRdb stores in-frame clones only, minus some. This table has fewer than 250,000 clones, less than 15% appearing once. Source material: naive CD4+ T cells from blood. The receptors originated from a woman aged 40 to 50 in good health.

V is TRBV29-1 and J is TRBJ1-4, with TRBD1 as a possible D gene (5 bases). CDR1 and CDR2 (germline): SQVTM, ANQGSEA. The CDR3 length is 13 residues. Trimming took 6 bases from V and 7 from J, leaving 15 bases between them. The CDR3 protein is CSVGQGPSEKLFF. DNA for the CDR3: TGCAGCGTGGGTCAGGGCCCTTCTGAAAAACTGTTTTTT.

Only a few counts were recorded for this clone. This chain links TRBV19 with TRBJ2-3; TRBD2 matches 8 bases. Germline lookup yields CDR1 LNHDA and CDR2 SQIVND (reference sequence). With V trimmed by 6 bases and J by 4 bases, 15 bases remained unmatched. This CDR3 has 17 amino acids. This CDR3 is CASSSALGGARADTQYF. In DNA, the CDR3 is TGTGCCAGTAGCTCAGCCCTCGGGGGGGCCCGGGCAGATACGCAGTATTTT.

This clone was seen a few times. The rearrangement joins TRBV28 to TRBJ2-1; the D gene is possibly TRBD2 (5 bases). The CDR3 contains 13 residues. Germline-derived CDR1 and CDR2 are MDHEN and SYDVKM. Trimming removed 10 bases from V and 5 bases from J, with 15 bases in between. The CDR3 DNA follows: TGTGCCACCGGGGAGACGGCCAACAATGAGCAGTTCTTC. As protein: CATGETANNEQFF.

This chain connects TRBV4-3 to TRBJ2-7, with D tentatively TRBD2 (8 bases). The CDR3 has 15 amino acids. Trimming left V 4 bases short and J 6 bases short, with 19 bases between. Looked up from germline, CDR1 is LGHNA and CDR2 is YSLEER. The CDR3 nucleotides are TGCGCCAGCAGCCTGGAGGGGGCCCGGGGGGGCGAGCAGTACTTC. Translating it yields CASSLEGARGGEQYF.